This T cell receptor beta chain was documented in a study of blood T cell repertoires in COVID-19. Across the whole study: The study drew acute and convalescent COVID-19 samples from the United States, Italy and Spain. PBMCs, B-cell-depleted T cells, or T cells provided the cDNA or gDNA that made up the material.

As originally analysed: Reference gene primer amplification gave nucleated cell count estimates. TCRdb's table, derived via immunoSEQ multiplex PCR, lists solely in-frame clones and lacks some. That table is the source of V, J and clone size, and D and trimming were worked out from the DNA. The data contain 70,000 to 95,000 clones, 70% to 90% of them singletons. The CDR3 consists of 14 residues. V lost 8 bases, J lost 5 bases, and 15 bases lay in between. Germline loops: CDR1 MNHEY, CDR2 SVGAGI. Specimen: peripheral blood. The chain couples TRBV6-5 to TRBJ2-2; possible D gene TRBD2, 5 bases. This clonotype was sampled from a man aged 70 or older with acute or convalescent COVID-19. The CDR3 nucleotides are TGTGCCAGCGCCCGCCTAGCCGAGACCGGGGAGCTGTTTTTT. It is translated as CASARLAETGELFF.